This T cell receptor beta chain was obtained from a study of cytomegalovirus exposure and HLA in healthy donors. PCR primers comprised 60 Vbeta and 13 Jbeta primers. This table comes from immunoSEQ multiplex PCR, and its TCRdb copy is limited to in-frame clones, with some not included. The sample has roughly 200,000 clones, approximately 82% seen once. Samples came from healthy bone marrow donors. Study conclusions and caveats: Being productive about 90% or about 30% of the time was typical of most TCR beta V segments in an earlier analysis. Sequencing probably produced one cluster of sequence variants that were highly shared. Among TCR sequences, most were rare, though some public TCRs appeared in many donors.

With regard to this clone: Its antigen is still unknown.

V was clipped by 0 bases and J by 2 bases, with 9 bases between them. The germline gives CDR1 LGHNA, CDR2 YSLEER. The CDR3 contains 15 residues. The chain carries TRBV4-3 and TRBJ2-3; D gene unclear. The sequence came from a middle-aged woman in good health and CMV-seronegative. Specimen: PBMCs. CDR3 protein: CASSQDRLITDTQYF. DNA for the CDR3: TGCGCCAGCAGCCAAGACAGGTTAATCACAGATACGCAGTATTTT.